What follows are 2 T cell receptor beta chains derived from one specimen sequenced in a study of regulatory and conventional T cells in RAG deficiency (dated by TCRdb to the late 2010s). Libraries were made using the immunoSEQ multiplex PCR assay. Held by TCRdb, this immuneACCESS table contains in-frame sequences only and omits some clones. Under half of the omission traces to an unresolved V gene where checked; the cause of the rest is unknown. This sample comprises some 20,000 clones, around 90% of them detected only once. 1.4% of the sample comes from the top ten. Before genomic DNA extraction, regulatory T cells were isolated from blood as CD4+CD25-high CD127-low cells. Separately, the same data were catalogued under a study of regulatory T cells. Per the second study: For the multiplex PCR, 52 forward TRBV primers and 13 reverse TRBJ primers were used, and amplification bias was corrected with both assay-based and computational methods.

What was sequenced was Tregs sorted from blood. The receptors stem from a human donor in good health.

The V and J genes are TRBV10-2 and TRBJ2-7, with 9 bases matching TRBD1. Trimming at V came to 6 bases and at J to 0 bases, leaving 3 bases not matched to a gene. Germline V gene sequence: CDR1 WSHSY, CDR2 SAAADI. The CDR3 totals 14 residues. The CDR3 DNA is TGCGCCAGCAGGCGACAGGGGGACTCCTACGAGCAGTACTTC. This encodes CASRRQGDSYEQYF.

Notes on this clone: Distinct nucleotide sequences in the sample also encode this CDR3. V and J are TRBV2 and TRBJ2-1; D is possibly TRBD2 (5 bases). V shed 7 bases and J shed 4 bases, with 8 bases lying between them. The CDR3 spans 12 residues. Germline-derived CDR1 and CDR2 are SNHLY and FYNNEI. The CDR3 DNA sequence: TGTGCCAGCACCCGAGGGTACAATGAGCAGTTCTTC. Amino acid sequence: CASTRGYNEQFF.